These 31 T cell receptor beta chains originate from one sample sequenced in a study of early T cells in non-severe SARS-CoV-2 infection (dated by TCRdb to 2020 to 2023). Receptor libraries were prepared by 5' RACE. Sequenced using a NextSeq 500. TCRdb cleaned the public reads at Q25 with fastp, built clones with MiXCR and kept in-frame beta chains. Identical CDR3 proteins give one entry, which carries the most common genes and DNA. The table for this sample lists around 60,000 distinct CDR3 sequences; under 15% of them were counted only once. The top ten constitute more than 3.5% of the sample. Sequenced input: whole blood. Receptor source: an adult who was a healthcare worker with PCR-confirmed SARS-CoV-2 infection or an uninfected control (not recorded which).

Comments on this clonotype: A much bigger clone sits one base away, suggesting this may be a read error. The chain couples TRBV4-1 to TRBJ2-7; 9 nucleotides line up with TRBD1. CDR1 and CDR2 from the germline V gene are MGHRA and YSYEKL. CDR3 length equals 17 residues. CDR3 in amino acids: CARSQGSGQGRSYEQYF. The CDR3 nucleotides read TGCGCCCGCAGCCAAGGTTCGGGACAGGGACGATCCTACGAGCAGTACTTC.

This clonotype has a count of ten or more. The chain links TRBV4-1 to TRBJ1-5, with D possibly matching TRBD1 (5 bases). Deletions cut 4 bases from V and 7 bases from J, with 17 bases between. The CDR3 loop spans 15 amino acids. CDR1 MGHRA and CDR2 YSYEKL come from the germline V gene. This CDR3 reads CASSPRSGGWQPQHF. In DNA, the CDR3 is TGCGCCAGCAGCCCAAGATCCGGGGGATGGCAGCCCCAGCATTTT.

The chain carries TRBV7-2 and TRBJ2-7, with a tentative D call TRBD1 (6 bases). There are 14 residues in the CDR3. Germline V CDR1 and CDR2: SGHTA, FQGNSA. Trimming cost V 5 bases and J 4 bases, with 15 bases left between them. In DNA form, the CDR3 reads TGTGCCAGCAGCCCCGGCGGACAGAAGTACGAGCAGTACTTC. It translates to CASSPGGQKYEQYF.

This clonotype came up a few times. The rearrangement links TRBV10-3 to TRBJ1-2; D might be TRBD1 (5 bases). Germline V gene sequence: CDR1 ENHRY, CDR2 SYGVKD. This CDR3 comprises 13 residues. The V end was cut by 4 bases, the J end by 5 bases, with 11 bases between. CDR3 sequence reads: CAISVKTDYGYTF. In DNA, the CDR3 is TGTGCCATCAGTGTGAAGACAGATTATGGCTACACCTTC.

This clonotype was observed a few times. The chain couples TRBV6-6 to TRBJ2-1; D not certain. CDR3 length: 14 residues. With 7 bases removed from V and 0 bases from J, the gap between germline ends came to 10 bases. Germline CDR1 reads MNHNY; CDR2 reads SVGAGI (reference sequence). The CDR3 bases are TGTGCCAGCACAGACTTTAGCTCCTACAATGAGCAGTTCTTC. Protein product: CASTDFSSYNEQFF.

The chain employs TRBV10-1 and TRBJ2-1, with 13 bases fitting TRBD2. The junction had 6 bases not matched to a gene; V was cut back by 3 bases and J by 4 bases. CDR1 and CDR2 (germline): WNHNN, SYGVQD (reference sequence). This CDR3 has 17 amino acids. CDR3 nucleotides: TGCGCCAGCAGTGACCTAGGACTAGCGGGGGCGTACAATGAGCAGTTCTTC. It encodes CASSDLGLAGAYNEQFF.

This clonotype was seen a few times. The CDR3 sequence: CASSDGQRGGYEQYF. The CDR3 coding sequence is TGTGCCAGCAGCGACGGCCAGCGGGGGGGATACGAGCAGTACTTC. The chain is built from TRBV6-6 and TRBJ2-7, with TRBD2 identical over 10 bases. Trimming cost V 6 bases and J 4 bases; bases outside gene matches: 9. Germline V gene sequence: CDR1 MNHNY, CDR2 SVGAGI (reference sequence). CDR3 length: 15 amino acids.

This clonotype occurred a few times. V and J are TRBV29-1 and TRBJ2-2, with unresolved D. The CDR3 is made up of 14 amino acids. Per the germline V gene, CDR1 is SQVTM and CDR2 is ANQGSEA. The V and J ends lost 7 bases and 4 bases respectively, with 16 bases between them. The DNA for the CDR3 is TGCAGCGCGTTTACCTATGCGAGCACCGGGGAGCTGTTTTTT. Translated, it gives CSAFTYASTGELFF.

The sample holds many counts of this clonotype. The chain uses TRBV7-9 and TRBJ1-1, with D perhaps TRBD1 (5 bases). Germline CDR1 reads SEHNR; CDR2 reads FQNEAQ (reference sequence). This CDR3 comprises 12 residues. V was shortened by 4 bases and J by 2 bases, with 5 bases between the two germline ends. The CDR3 sequence is CASSWDNTEAFF. The CDR3 nucleotides read TGTGCCAGCAGCTGGGACAACACTGAAGCTTTCTTT.

This clonotype appeared many times. The CDR3 is CASSPSGMGTEKLFF. As DNA, the CDR3 is TGCGCCAGCAGCCCGTCGGGGATGGGTACTGAAAAACTGTTTTTT. The genes are TRBV10-1 and TRBJ1-4; D gene ambiguous. Per germline, CDR1 WNHNN and CDR2 SYGVQD (reference sequence). CDR3 length equals 15 residues. Trimming removed 6 bases from V and 7 bases from J, with 18 bases in between.

This clonotype has ten or more counts. The rearrangement links TRBV29-1 to TRBJ2-5; tentatively, D is TRBD2 (5 bases). There are 12 residues in the CDR3. Looked up from germline, CDR1 is SQVTM and CDR2 is ANQGSEA. Trimming stripped 6 bases from V and 5 bases from J, with 13 bases between. CDR3 amino acids: CSVPRGQETQYF. DNA of the CDR3: TGCAGCGTACCCCGCGGGCAGGAGACCCAGTACTTC.

This clonotype was seen a few times. The CDR3 is CASSVGLGEGSYEQYF. CDR3 nucleotide sequence: TGTGCCAGCAGCGTTGGCCTAGGCGAGGGATCCTACGAGCAGTACTTC. This chain uses TRBV5-4 with TRBJ2-7, with a weak D call TRBD2 (5 bases). The V gene's germline CDR1 is SGHNT and CDR2 YYREEE (reference sequence). This CDR3 region has 16 residues. V lost 4 bases, J lost 1 base, and 18 bases lay in between. The whole variable domain, remainder taken from reference TRBV5-4 and TRBJ2-7, is ETGVTQSPTHLIKTRGQQVTLRCSSQSGHNTVSWYQQALGQGPQFIFQYYREEENGRGNFPPRFSGLQFPNYSSELNVNALELDDSALYLCASSVGLGEGSYEQYFGPGTRLTVT.

As DNA, the CDR3 is TGTGCCAGCAGCTTAGAGGCGGATGAAGCTTTCTTT. Amino acids: CASSLEADEAFF. The chain has TRBV7-9 and TRBJ1-1; no reliable D call. The CDR3 has 12 residues. V shed 1 base and J shed 7 bases, with 7 bases lying between them. Germline V gives CDR1 SEHNR, CDR2 FQNEAQ (reference sequence).

The sample holds a few counts of this clonotype. The CDR3 here is CASRNIATNEKLFF. DNA for the CDR3: TGTGCCAGCAGAAATATAGCAACTAATGAAAAACTGTTTTTT. The J gene is TRBJ1-4, the V gene TRBV2; D not resolved. There are 14 residues in the CDR3. V was trimmed by 6 bases and J by 0 bases, leaving 8 bases between them. CDR1 SNHLY and CDR2 FYNNEI come from the germline V gene. The full variable domain, with the rest looked up from reference TRBV2 and TRBJ1-4, is EPEVTQTPSHQVTQMGQEVILRCVPISNHLYFYWYRQILGQKVEFLVSFYNNEISEKSEIFDDQFSVERPDGSNFTLKIRSTKLEDSAMYFCASRNIATNEKLFFGSGTQLSVL.

This clonotype showed up many times. J is TRBJ2-7 and V is TRBV18; TRBD1 matches 10 bases. The ends lost 2 bases at V and 5 bases at J; junction bases unmatched: 0. Per germline, CDR1 KGHSH and CDR2 LQKENI. CDR3 length: 13 amino acids. CDR3 DNA sequence: TGTGCCAGCTCACCAGGACAGGGGGACGAGCAGTACTTC. Its translation is CASSPGQGDEQYF.

A few counts support this clonotype. The chain is built from TRBV19 and TRBJ2-5; perhaps TRBD1 as D (6 bases). The CDR3 contains 15 residues. V shed 4 bases and J shed 3 bases, with 15 bases lying between them. CDR1 and CDR2 (germline): LNHDA, SQIVND (reference sequence). The CDR3 nucleotides read TGTGCCAGTAGTAAGGACAGCCTCGGGGAAGAGACCCAGTACTTC. Translating it yields CASSKDSLGEETQYF.

This clonotype turned up a few times. The gene calls are TRBV6-5 and TRBJ1-2, with D possibly matching TRBD1 (5 bases). Trimming took off 7 bases at V and 0 bases at J, with 12 bases between the two ends. Germline V gene data show CDR1 as MNHEY and CDR2 as SVGAGI. The CDR3 is made up of 14 amino acids. The CDR3 DNA reads TGTGCCAGCACAGCCCGGGGGGCTAACTATGGCTACACCTTC. Encoded protein: CASTARGANYGYTF.

The V and J genes are TRBV7-8 and TRBJ1-2, with D hard to call. Germline CDR1 reads SGHVS; CDR2 reads FQNEAQ. This CDR3 region has 15 residues. Trimming cost V 0 bases and J 5 bases, with 13 bases left between them. CDR3 protein: CASSLALGAQYGYTF. The CDR3 coding sequence is TGTGCCAGCAGCTTAGCGCTGGGCGCACAGTATGGCTACACCTTC.

The chain employs TRBV5-1 and TRBJ2-3; the match to TRBD2 covers 11 bases. The CDR3 is 13 amino acids. Germline V gives CDR1 SGHRS, CDR2 YFSETQ. V trimming: 4 bases; J trimming: 5 bases; junction bases outside the gene matches: 0. CDR3 nucleotide sequence: TGCGCCAGCAGCGGGACTAGCGGAGATACGCAGTATTTT. This codes for CASSGTSGDTQYF.

This clonotype was seen only a few times. The chain has TRBV3-1 and TRBJ2-3; D possibly matches TRBD1 or TRBD2 (5 bases each). Germline CDR1 LGHDT, CDR2 YNNKEL (reference sequence). Trimming pared 0 bases from V and 6 bases from J, leaving 16 bases between. The CDR3 totals 16 residues. CDR3 sequence reads: CASSQEGVGGGDTQYF. The CDR3 DNA reads as TGTGCCAGCAGCCAAGAAGGGGTAGGAGGCGGCGATACGCAGTATTTT.

In nucleotides, the CDR3 is TGTGCCAGCAGCTTAGTCGGAGGGGAGACCCAGTACTTC. This translates into CASSLVGGETQYF. The rearrangement uses TRBV7-2 and TRBJ2-5, with a possible D match to TRBD2 (6 bases). The CDR3 runs to 13 residues. Germline assignment: CDR1 SGHTA and CDR2 FQGNSA. Trimming removed 1 base at V and 5 bases at J, with 8 bases between.

This clonotype was seen more than once but under ten times. V is TRBV18 and J is TRBJ1-1, with D possibly being TRBD1 (6 bases). V shed 5 bases and J shed 3 bases, with 10 bases lying between them. Per the germline V gene, CDR1 is KGHSH and CDR2 is LQKENI. The CDR3 runs to 13 residues. In DNA form, the CDR3 reads TGTGCCAGCTCAGCTAGGGGGGACACTGAAGCTTTCTTT. It is translated as CASSARGDTEAFF.

In this sample, this clonotype turned up many times. This chain joins TRBV4-2 and TRBJ2-1; D gene ambiguous. The CDR3 is made up of 14 amino acids. Trimming removed 0 bases from V and 8 bases from J, with 11 bases in between. The germline gives CDR1 LGHNA, CDR2 YNFKEQ. This CDR3 reads CASSQDLGRYEQFF. The CDR3 nucleotides are TGTGCCAGCAGCCAAGATCTAGGGCGCTATGAGCAGTTCTTC.

This chain uses TRBV11-2 with TRBJ2-7; D may be TRBD1 (6 bases). V lost 1 base, J lost 6 bases, and 16 bases lay in between. Germline-derived CDR1 and CDR2 are SGHAT and FQNNGV. The CDR3 is made up of 15 amino acids. CDR3 coding DNA: TGTGCCAGCAGCTTAGGTGGGGGCGGTCCAGGCGAGCAGTACTTC. Protein sequence: CASSLGGGGPGEQYF.

This clonotype was recorded many times. The genes are TRBV20-1 and TRBJ2-5; 12 positions match TRBD2. Per the germline V gene, CDR1 is DFQATT and CDR2 is SNEGSKA (reference sequence). V shed 0 bases and J 2 bases; nucleotides not matched to a gene: 7. The length of the CDR3 is 17 residues. The CDR3: CSARDSVTSGRQETQYF. CDR3 DNA sequence: TGCAGTGCTAGAGATTCGGTGACTAGCGGGAGACAAGAGACCCAGTACTTC.

The rearrangement uses TRBV6-2 or TRBV6-3 and TRBJ2-2; a possible D gene is TRBD2 (5 bases). Germline V gene sequence: CDR1 MNHEY, CDR2 SVGEGT. With 8 bases removed from V and 6 bases from J, the gap between germline ends came to 13 bases. The CDR3 contains 13 residues. The CDR3 region is CASGSRRAGELFF. In nucleotides, the CDR3 is TGTGCCAGCGGATCTAGGCGGGCCGGGGAGCTGTTTTTT.

The chain joins TRBV7-2 to TRBJ2-7, with D maybe TRBD2 (5 bases). Germline CDR1 SGHTA, CDR2 FQGNSA. The V end was cut by 1 base, the J end by 5 bases, with 9 bases between. This CDR3 spans 13 amino acids. In DNA form, the CDR3 reads TGTGCCAGCAGCTTAGGTTGGGGAGACGAGCAGTACTTC. It yields the protein CASSLGWGDEQYF.

This chain connects TRBV12-3 or TRBV12-4 to TRBJ1-6; D is undetermined. The CDR3 extends over 14 amino acids. V was shortened by 1 base and J by 9 bases, with 10 bases between the two germline ends. Here the CDR3 reads CASSLGGRVSPLHF. CDR3 nucleotides: TGTGCCAGCAGTTTAGGAGGGCGAGTTTCACCCCTCCACTTT.

The CDR3 region is CSVASDGNTIYF. The CDR3 DNA sequence: TGCAGCGTTGCAAGTGATGGAAACACCATATATTTT. V usage is TRBV29-1 and J usage is TRBJ1-3, with no clear D. Germline V gene data show CDR1 as SQVTM and CDR2 as ANQGSEA. CDR3 length: 12 amino acids. V lost 4 bases and J lost 3, with 7 bases in between.

This clonotype was seen at least ten times. The chain uses TRBV7-9 and TRBJ1-2, with 7 positions matching TRBD1. Unmatched junction bases numbered 3, after V lost 4 bases and J lost 4 bases. CDR3 length equals 13 residues. Germline V gene sequence: CDR1 SEHNR, CDR2 FQNEAQ (reference sequence). The CDR3 loop reads CASSSTGVYGYTF. The CDR3 coding sequence is TGTGCCAGCAGCTCCACAGGGGTCTATGGCTACACCTTC.

The chain recombines TRBV11-2 with TRBJ2-7; either TRBD1 or TRBD2 may fit D (5 bases each). Germline-derived CDR1 and CDR2 are SGHAT and FQNNGV. Trimming left V 6 bases short and J 6 bases short, with 27 bases between. This CDR3 spans 17 amino acids. CDR3 residues: CASSPKPRGIPPPEQYF. The CDR3 DNA reads TGTGCCAGCAGTCCTAAACCCCGGGGCATTCCGCCCCCCGAGCAGTACTTC.